This T cell receptor beta chain was identified in a study of identical twins. Whole-study results and caveats: Abundant cord blood beta clonotypes carried fewer insertions; memory repertoires showed none.

This CDR3 has 18 residues. CDR1 and CDR2 (germline): SGHAT, FQNNGV. V shed 1 base and J 5 bases; nucleotides not matched to a gene: 8. Comment on this clonotype: Its antigen is not known.

TCRdb passed the 5' RACE reads through MiXCR, listing each CDR3 protein once. The table shows 690,000 or so distinct CDR3 sequences, with around 8.6% occurring only once. The same data also contributed to another study, on yellow fever vaccine responses in identical twins. That study adds: A vaccine T cell response that seemed partly convergent and partly personalized was reported in twins.

This clonotype originated in a woman in her late teens or twenties in good health. The chain recombines TRBV11-2 with TRBJ2-2, with 12 bases aligning to TRBD2. The material sequenced was PBMCs. The CDR3 sequence: CASSLVGAGLAGTGELFF. CDR3 nucleotides: TGTGCCAGCAGCTTAGTTGGGGCCGGACTAGCGGGAACCGGGGAGCTGTTTTTT.